A selection of T cell receptor beta chains follows, all from one sample in a study of blood T cell repertoires in COVID-19. This table comes from immunoSEQ multiplex PCR, and its TCRdb copy is limited to in-frame clones, with some not included. Here the sample spans 150,000 to 200,000 clones, roughly 80% being singletons. Sequenced: peripheral blood. The receptor set was obtained from a woman between 65 and 79 years old with acute or convalescent COVID-19. CDR3s include the opening cysteine and the closing phenylalanine or tryptophan. Clone size is stated in some rows and not others, as once, few, many or a class when expanded.

V gene	J gene	clone size	CDR3 protein
TRBV9	TRBJ1-6	-	CASSVTGGNSPLHF
TRBV7-9	TRBJ1-1	-	CASSGRTSSTEAFF
TRBV21-1	TRBJ1-4	-	CATSDRPQCGANEKLFF
TRBV24-1	TRBJ1-1	-	CATTGRGDTEAFF
TRBV7-9	TRBJ2-5	-	CASSSRQDQTQYF
TRBV30	TRBJ1-6	-	CAWSGTGMGNSPLHF
TRBV28	TRBJ2-7	once	CASSFPPSGTGGEQYF
TRBV11-2	TRBJ1-1	-	CASSPDRGAEAFF
TRBV5-4	TRBJ2-7	once	CASSPTGGQGADEQYF
TRBV5-1	TRBJ1-1	-	CASSPDEGRDEAFF
TRBV19	TRBJ1-1	few	CASSKTGQNMNTEAFF
TRBV6-2/TRBV6-3	TRBJ2-5	once	CASSHKSLFAGGQETQYF
TRBV28	TRBJ2-7	-	CASSRTGAAYEQYF
TRBV28	TRBJ2-7	-	CASSLGTSEQYF
TRBV27	TRBJ1-6	few	CASRRQRLGSPLHF
TRBV7-2	TRBJ2-7	-	CASSLDRDRYEQYF
TRBV6-5	TRBJ2-2	-	CASGEGELFF
TRBV7-2	TRBJ2-7	few	CASSLARGGYEQYF
TRBV27	TRBJ2-2	few	CASSYGGGDTGELFF
TRBV10-3	TRBJ2-4	-	CAISGRGLKNIQYF
TRBV9	TRBJ1-2	-	CASSVDWSGETEGYTF
TRBV5-1	TRBJ1-1	once	CASTFGLMNTEAFF
TRBV28	TRBJ2-3	-	CASSSTSGDTDTQYF
TRBV2	TRBJ2-7	-	CASSDSSRAVEQYF
TRBV9	TRBJ2-1	once	CASSSPEGGGYNEQFF
TRBV27	TRBJ1-6	-	CASSLKQLSERDSPLHF
TRBV5-1	TRBJ2-2	many	CASSFGPGGSTGELFF
TRBV3-1/TRBV3-2	TRBJ2-5	-	CASSQDWASGETQYF
TRBV10-3	TRBJ2-5	-	CAISESGTGGETQYF
TRBV6-5	TRBJ2-2	-	CASSYSSSLSGELFF
TRBV7-6	TRBJ1-4	-	CASSVPGQGQANEKLFF
TRBV3-1/TRBV3-2	TRBJ1-2	-	CASSQANRVGYTF
TRBV7-8	TRBJ1-1	few	CASSSQDRRGSEAFF
TRBV5-4	TRBJ2-5	-	CASSSTSGGETQYF
TRBV29-1	TRBJ2-7	-	CSVKTTGSGEQYF
TRBV14	TRBJ1-1	once	CASSQQGLWTEAFF
TRBV27	TRBJ2-3	-	CASSSSGGLSAQYF
TRBV2	TRBJ1-2	-	CASRFPGQGAPFHGYTF
TRBV12-3/TRBV12-4	TRBJ1-2	few	CASSLGQTYGYTF
TRBV5-1	TRBJ2-1	-	CASSLNLAGDYEQFF